The TCR beta chain described here comes from a study of cytomegalovirus exposure and HLA in healthy donors. Points from the study as a whole: Analysis was carried out at a later point, and it linked a missense DCLRE1C variant to TCR beta V- and J-gene trimming. Presence/absence analysis assumed near-uniform sequencing depth across donors. What a later analysis showed was that several of the most significant clusters appeared linked to common viral pathogens. A list of approximately 160 TCR beta chains associated with cytomegalovirus was given.

In the case of this clone: What it binds is not known.

The PCR had 60 Vbeta and 13 Jbeta primers. Some clones are missing from TCRdb's copy, which holds only in-frame ones; the method was immunoSEQ multiplex PCR. Seen here are some 130,000 clones, roughly 80% observed once, and the top ten hold 2.2%. The sample comprised PBMCs. The receptor comes from a man aged 25 to 40 in good health and CMV-seronegative.

This CDR3 reads CASTPGAFQPQHF. In DNA, the CDR3 is TGTGCCAGCACCCCAGGGGCGTTTCAGCCCCAGCATTTT. The rearrangement uses TRBV7-9 and TRBJ1-5, with D perhaps matching TRBD1 (6 bases). The CDR3 runs 13 residues. Germline CDR1 is SEHNR and CDR2 is FQNEAQ (reference sequence). Deletions cut 7 bases from V and 6 bases from J, with 13 bases between.